Here is one T cell receptor beta chain with its context. Its antigen is still unknown. Sequenced by immunoSEQ multiplex PCR; TCRdb stores in-frame clones only, minus some. The sample records hundreds of thousands of clones, around 87% being singletons. The entry originates in a study of Ad26.COV2.S vaccination and SARS-CoV-2 variants. About the research overall: This donor came from the COV1001 trial of Ad26.COV2.S. Dosing was one shot or two shots 56 days apart. Whole-study results and caveats: For non-spike TCRs, breadth in vaccine recipients resembled that in placebo recipients. Considerable breadth of spike-specific CD8+ and CD4+ T cell responses has reportedly been documented following vaccination.

There are 13 residues in the CDR3. Germline V CDR1 and CDR2: SEHNR, FQNEAQ (reference sequence). The V segment lost 4 bases and the J segment 6 bases; nucleotides outside the gene matches: 4. Stated treatment: 15 to 20 received Ad26.COV2.S at low or high dose, single or two shots; five or six received placebo; per-sample allocation not given. Collection of samples fell on day 63 after the first vaccine or placebo injection. The genes are TRBV7-9 and TRBJ2-7, with TRBD1 matching over 9 bases. The origin of this receptor is a person aged 18 to 65 who received the Ad26.COV2.S COVID-19 vaccine or a placebo. The material sequenced was peripheral blood, taken in a trial of Ad26.COV2.S vaccine versus placebo. CDR3 coding DNA: TGTGCCAGCAGCTACAGGGGGCTTATCGAGCAGTACTTC. Protein product: CASSYRGLIEQYF.